The clone carrying this T cell receptor beta chain was picked up one time. The sample is drawn from a study of blood T cell repertoires in COVID-19. The wider study: The United States, Italy and Spain provided the acute and convalescent COVID-19 samples. PBMCs, B-cell-depleted T cells, or T cells were the source of the cDNA or gDNA that made up the material.

In the authors' workflow: Nucleated cell counts were estimated from reference gene primer amplification. Only in-frame clones appear in the TCRdb table, and some are missing; sequencing was by immunoSEQ multiplex PCR. V and J calls plus clone size are reproduced from that table; the DNA served to infer D and trimming. The sample contains over 200,000 clones, roughly 80% of which appear only once. The V and J ends lost 1 base and 5 bases, in that order; junction bases with no gene match: 6. CDR3 length: 15 amino acids. CDR1 SGHRS and CDR2 YFSETQ come from the germline V gene. The sequenced sample consisted of peripheral blood. The rearrangement links TRBV5-1 to TRBJ1-1; 9 nucleotides align to TRBD1. This receptor was taken from a woman older than 75 with acute or convalescent COVID-19. CDR3 coding DNA: TGCGCCAGCAGCTTGAGGACAGGGGCCGGGACTGAAGCTTTCTTT. This translates into CASSLRTGAGTEAFF.